The next 13 T cell receptor beta chains were all read from a single sample in a study of OX40 agonist ivuxolimab in advanced cancers. The assay was immunoSEQ multiplex PCR, and TCRdb's table has in-frame clones only and misses some. There are about 75,000 clones in the sample; about 92% occur only once, and 0.3% to 0.4% lies in the top ten. The starting material was CD4+ or CD8+ T cells sorted from blood, obtained in a trial of the OX40 agonist ivuxolimab. Receptors were obtained from an adult with an advanced solid tumor such as melanoma, head and neck, liver or kidney cancer.

This clone appeared once. The chain uses TRBV10-3 and TRBJ1-2, with 10 bases lining up with TRBD1. Germline V lookup: CDR1 ENHRY, CDR2 SYGVKD. V shed 5 bases and J 4 bases; nucleotides not matched to a gene: 7. CDR3 length: 15 amino acids. The chain's CDR3 is CAISLTTGGIYGYTF. CDR3 DNA sequence: TGTGCCATCAGTCTCACGACAGGGGGCATCTATGGCTACACCTTC.

The chain employs TRBV30 and TRBJ1-6, with D possibly being TRBD1 (6 bases). In germline, CDR1 is GTSNPN, CDR2 SVGIG (reference sequence). This CDR3 region has 14 residues. Trimming took off 5 bases at V and 9 bases at J, with 17 bases between the two ends. CDR3 in DNA: TGTGCCTGGGCCGGTGTAGGGGGAAGTTCACCCCTCCACTTT. The encoded protein is CAWAGVGGSSPLHF.

This chain uses TRBV28 with TRBJ1-1; 9 bases align to TRBD1. The junction had 10 bases not matched to a gene; V was cut back by 7 bases and J by 4 bases. The CDR3 has 15 residues. Germline V gives CDR1 MDHEN, CDR2 SYDVKM. The chain's CDR3 is CASTLGGQGGTEAFF. The DNA of the CDR3 is TGTGCCAGCACCTTGGGGGGACAGGGAGGCACTGAAGCTTTCTTT.

This chain connects TRBV10-1 to TRBJ2-1, with 9 nucleotides matching TRBD2. The germline V gene encodes CDR1 WNHNN and CDR2 SYGVQD (reference sequence). This CDR3 comprises 21 residues. Trimming at V came to 4 bases and at J to 7 bases, leaving 26 bases not matched to a gene. The DNA of the CDR3 is TGCGCCAGCAGTGGAGGGGGGATTCCGTCACAAGCGGGAGGCGCTAGGAATGAGCAGTTCTTC. This encodes CASSGGGIPSQAGGARNEQFF.

The chain is built from TRBV6-5 and TRBJ2-7, with unresolved D. From germline, CDR1 is MNHEY and CDR2 SVGAGI. Trimming stripped 2 bases from V and 2 bases from J, with 13 bases between. The CDR3 runs 15 residues. CDR3 coding DNA: TGTGCCAGCAGTTACCAGCGTCAGGCGACCTACGAGCAGTACTTC. Protein: CASSYQRQATYEQYF.

This clone was recorded once. The V and J genes are TRBV11-2 and TRBJ2-5; possibly TRBD1 for D (6 bases). The CDR3 has 14 residues. Trimming took off 6 bases at V and 1 base at J, with 12 bases between the two ends. Germline loops: CDR1 SGHAT, CDR2 FQNNGV. In DNA form, the CDR3 reads TGTGCCAGCAGTAAGGACAGCTTCCAAGAGACCCAGTACTTC. It specifies CASSKDSFQETQYF.

This chain connects TRBV23-1 to TRBJ2-7; 12 nucleotides match TRBD2. TRBV23-1 is given ORF status, its function remaining uncertain. Trimming at V came to 0 bases and at J to 4 bases, leaving 10 bases not matched to a gene. The CDR3 is made up of 18 amino acids. CDR3 region: CASSQSETSGRKTYEQYF. The DNA for the CDR3 is TGCGCCAGCAGTCAATCGGAAACTAGCGGGAGGAAAACGTACGAGCAGTACTTC.

This chain joins TRBV29-1 and TRBJ2-1, with TRBD2 matching 13 bases. Germline trimming cut 5 bases from V and 7 bases from J; bases unmatched to any gene: 8. The CDR3 consists of 15 residues. Germline loops: CDR1 SQVTM, CDR2 ANQGSEA. The CDR3: CSVQTSGRFVNEQFF. CDR3 nucleotides: TGCAGCGTTCAGACTAGCGGGAGGTTTGTGAATGAGCAGTTCTTC.

In this sample, this clone turned up a few times. The chain carries TRBV6-1 and TRBJ1-1; D gene ambiguous. This CDR3 comprises 13 residues. CDR1 is MNHNS and CDR2 is SASEGT in the germline V gene. V was clipped by 6 bases and J by 6 bases, with 14 bases between them. The CDR3 DNA follows: TGTGCCAGCAGCGAACAGCCGCACGCTGAAGCTTTCTTT. Its protein is CASSEQPHAEAFF.

The V gene is TRBV18, the J gene TRBJ1-4; D not resolved. Germline V gene lookup returns CDR1 KGHSH and CDR2 LQKENI. Trimming removed 6 bases at V and 0 bases at J, with 11 bases between. The CDR3 covers 15 residues. The CDR3 loop reads CASSPKASTNEKLFF. The CDR3 DNA sequence: TGTGCCAGCTCCCCTAAGGCATCAACTAATGAAAAACTGTTTTTT.

The rearrangement uses TRBV5-4 and TRBJ1-2; maybe TRBD1 (6 bases). Germline CDR1 SGHNT, CDR2 YYREEE (reference sequence). Trimming stripped 2 bases from V and 8 bases from J, with 16 bases between. The CDR3 loop spans 14 amino acids. As DNA, the CDR3 is TGTGCCAGCAGCTTAATAGACAGGCCCTCGGGCTACACCTTC. Its translation: CASSLIDRPSGYTF.

The chain has TRBV27 and TRBJ2-1, with 8 bases identical to TRBD2. Trimming removed 3 bases from V and 7 bases from J; junction bases left unmatched: 5. The germline gives CDR1 MNHEY, CDR2 SMNVEV (reference sequence). This CDR3 spans 14 amino acids. The CDR3 DNA is TGTGCCAGCAGTTTCCAAGTAGCGGGGAATGAGCAGTTCTTC. It encodes CASSFQVAGNEQFF.

A word on this clone: The sample holds other DNA sequences that translate to the same CDR3. This chain joins TRBV6-5 and TRBJ1-1, with D unresolved. Germline V lookup: CDR1 MNHEY, CDR2 SVGAGI. With 2 bases removed from V and 6 bases from J, the gap between germline ends came to 4 bases. The CDR3 is 11 amino acids. The CDR3 sequence: CASSYGPEAFF. In DNA, the CDR3 is TGTGCCAGCAGTTACGGACCTGAAGCTTTCTTT.